This T cell receptor (beta chain) came from a study of blood T cell repertoires in COVID-19. The CDR3 consists of 13 residues. With V trimmed by 1 base and J by 11 bases, 4 bases remained unmatched. CDR1 is SGHRS, CDR2 YFSETQ, per germline. Measured with immunoSEQ multiplex PCR; TCRdb has only the in-frame clones, and not every one. The table includes some 200,000 clones, less than 90% detected once. The chain combines TRBV5-1 with TRBJ1-5, with 9 bases aligning to TRBD1. The source material was peripheral blood. This receptor was obtained from a woman aged 45-65 years with acute or convalescent COVID-19. CDR3 sequence: CASSLTGGAAQHF. In DNA, the CDR3 is TGCGCCAGCAGCTTGACAGGGGGCGCCGCCCAGCATTTT.